This T cell receptor beta chain was captured by sequencing in a study of regulatory dendritic cells for organ transplantation. CDR1 is SGHRS and CDR2 is YFSETQ in the germline V gene. This CDR3 is 15 amino acids long. Unmatched junction bases numbered 7, after V lost 0 bases and J lost 8 bases. TCRdb's copy holds only in-frame clones and misses some; the assay was immunoSEQ multiplex PCR. The sample shows 25,000 to 30,000 clones, 82% of them seen only once. For this clone: What it binds is not known.

Notes on the study in general: Considerable individual heterogeneity was seen in alloreactive memory CD8+ T cells. Resting memory CD8+ T cells held the most alloreactive clonotypes. Memory T cells were less diverse than naive, with memory CD8+ most oligoclonal. Mature dendritic cells appeared to drive more memory CD8+ clonal expansion than regulatory ones.

The source material was naive CD8+ T cells from blood. Regarding subset: CD45RA+ naive T cells. The chain uses TRBV5-1 and TRBJ2-1; 8 nucleotides match TRBD2. The sequence came from a human donor in good health. This CDR3 is CASSLEGGGRDEQFF. The DNA for the CDR3 is TGCGCCAGCAGCTTGGAAGGCGGGGGGCGGGATGAGCAGTTCTTC. The whole variable domain, remainder taken from reference TRBV5-1 and TRBJ2-1, is KAGVTQTPRYLIKTRGQQVTLSCSPISGHRSVSWYQQTPGQGLQFLFEYFSETQRNKGNFPGRFSGRQFSNSRSEMNVSTLELGDSALYLCASSLEGGGRDEQFFGPGTRLTVL.